The 16 T cell receptor beta chains below come from one sample, sequenced in a study of T cells after yellow fever vaccination. Using its own MiXCR run on the 5' RACE reads, TCRdb lists one record per CDR3 protein. The table includes over 120,000 distinct CDR3 sequences, approximately 6.6% detected once. The sample consisted of CD4+ T cells sorted from PBMCs, taken 10 days after the yellow fever booster vaccination. The receptors come from a man aged 25 to 40 who received the YFV17D yellow fever vaccine.

This clonotype was observed at least ten times. V and J are TRBV29-1 and TRBJ2-7; 12 nucleotides line up with TRBD2. There are 15 residues in the CDR3. Germline lookup yields CDR1 SQVTM and CDR2 ANQGSEA. V dropped 7 bases and J dropped 6; count of bases not matched to a gene: 13. In DNA form, the CDR3 reads TGCAGCGCTTACGGGGCTAGCGGGAGGGAGGCCGAGCAGTACTTC. It encodes CSAYGASGREAEQYF.

This clonotype was picked up many times. The chain couples TRBV6-2 or TRBV6-3 to TRBJ2-1; the match to TRBD1 covers 8 bases. V was clipped by 5 bases and J by 9 bases; unmatched bases: 9. Germline-derived CDR1 and CDR2 are MNHEY and SVGEGT. There are 14 residues in the CDR3. The CDR3 DNA reads as TGTGCCAGCAGTGCCTCGACAGGGGTTGGTGAGCAGTTCTTC. This sequence encodes CASSASTGVGEQFF.

Ten or more counts support this clonotype. This sequence joins TRBV18 and TRBJ2-7, with a tentative D call TRBD1 (6 bases). The V and J ends lost 3 bases and 3 bases respectively, with 15 bases between them. The germline gives CDR1 KGHSH, CDR2 LQKENI. The CDR3 loop spans 15 amino acids. DNA for the CDR3: TGTGCCAGCTCACCTGTTTGGACAGCCAACTACGAGCAGTACTTC. This gives the protein CASSPVWTANYEQYF.

This clonotype was detected ten times or more. The V call is TRBV12-3 or TRBV12-4, the J call TRBJ2-5; 10 bases agree with TRBD2. V lost 4 bases, J lost 7 bases, and 9 bases stayed unmatched. The CDR3 covers 15 residues. The CDR3 coding sequence is TGTGCCAGCAGTTATCAAGCGGGAGGGGGGTTGACCCAGTACTTC. Its protein is CASSYQAGGGLTQYF.

This clonotype was seen at least ten times. The chain combines TRBV6-6 with TRBJ1-2; 8 bases match TRBD1. The CDR3 consists of 13 residues. Germline CDR1 is MNHNY and CDR2 is SVGAGI (reference sequence). With 2 bases clipped from V and 8 bases from J, the junction kept 4 bases outside the gene matches. As DNA, the CDR3 is TGTGCCAGCAGTTACGCAGGGGGCAAAGGCTACACCTTC. Amino acids: CASSYAGGKGYTF.

This clonotype was counted many times. The CDR3 loop reads CASSLQGDTEAFF. In nucleotides, the CDR3 is TGTGCCAGCAGTTTACAGGGGGACACTGAAGCTTTCTTT. The rearrangement links TRBV12-3 or TRBV12-4 to TRBJ1-1, with 7 bases lining up with TRBD1. The CDR3 covers 13 residues. V lost 2 bases, J lost 3 bases, and 0 bases stayed unmatched.

This clonotype occurred many times. The chain employs TRBV20-1 and TRBJ2-3, with 7 bases lining up with TRBD2. The V gene's germline CDR1 is DFQATT and CDR2 SNEGSKA (reference sequence). V was pared by 3 bases and J by 2 bases, with 5 bases of the junction left unmatched. The CDR3 covers 14 residues. The CDR3 DNA reads as TGCAGTGCTAGGCTAGCGGCCCCCACAGATACGCAGTATTTT. Residues: CSARLAAPTDTQYF.

This clonotype was counted at least ten times. The chain uses TRBV2 and TRBJ2-7; 7 bases line up with TRBD2. The CDR3 sequence is 13 residues long. V lost 7 bases to trimming and J lost 4 bases; unmatched junction nucleotides: 7. From germline, CDR1 is SNHLY and CDR2 FYNNEI. CDR3 in DNA: TGTGCCAGCACGTCCCAGCGGGGATACGAGCAGTACTTC. Amino acids: CASTSQRGYEQYF.

As for this clonotype: This may come from a read error, since a much larger clone is one base off. This chain uses TRBV7-2 with TRBJ2-5; 11 nucleotides line up with TRBD2. CDR1 is SGHTA and CDR2 is FQGNSA in the germline V gene. V shed 5 bases, J shed 4 bases, and the junction held 6 bases outside the gene matches. This CDR3 region has 15 residues. CDR3 coding DNA: TGTGCCAGCAGCGATAGACTAGCGGGAACAGAGACCCAGTACTTC. Translating gives CASSDRLAGTETQYF.

The chain has TRBV1 and TRBJ2-5; the table names TRBD2, a call not compared with the DNA. TRBV1 is termed a pseudogene. The CDR3 totals 17 residues. CDR3 loop: CTSSSSGREGKKETQYF. The DNA for the CDR3 is TGCACCAGCAGCTCTAGCGGGAGGGAGGGCAAAAAAGAGACCCAGTACTTC.

This clonotype came up many times. The gene calls are TRBV20-1 and TRBJ2-5; 7 bases are a match to TRBD2. The CDR3 loop spans 14 amino acids. J was trimmed by 4 bases and V by 4 bases; bases with no gene match: 9. Germline CDR1 reads DFQATT; CDR2 reads SNEGSKA (reference sequence). In DNA, the CDR3 is TGCAGTGCTAACCCAAGCGGGACTGGAGAGACCCAGTACTTC. Its translation: CSANPSGTGETQYF.

Ten or more counts support this clonotype. The chain links TRBV7-9 to TRBJ2-7; a weak D match, TRBD2 (6 bases). V shed 5 bases and J shed 5 bases, with 19 bases lying between them. Germline values: CDR1 SEHNR, CDR2 FQNEAQ (reference sequence). There are 15 residues in the CDR3. CDR3 loop: CASSLEKAGFNEQYF. In nucleotides, the CDR3 is TGTGCCAGCAGCCTAGAGAAGGCGGGGTTCAACGAGCAGTACTTC.

This clonotype has a count of ten or more. The chain recombines TRBV5-1 with TRBJ2-1; 15 bases map to TRBD2. V lost 4 bases and J lost 7; bases outside the gene matches: 9. Germline V lookup: CDR1 SGHRS, CDR2 YFSETQ. The CDR3 spans 17 residues. The CDR3 here is CASSEWGGTSGRNEQFF. CDR3 bases: TGCGCCAGCAGCGAGTGGGGCGGGACTAGCGGGAGGAATGAGCAGTTCTTC.

The rearrangement uses TRBV18 and TRBJ2-1; 10 bases fit TRBD1. V was pared by 6 bases and J by 7 bases, with 3 bases of the junction left unmatched. CDR3 size: 13 residues. CDR1 and CDR2 (germline): KGHSH, LQKENI. The CDR3 nucleotides read TGTGCCAGCTCCCAGGGACAGGGGAATGAGCAGTTCTTC. Encoded protein: CASSQGQGNEQFF. The full variable domain, rest sourced from reference TRBV18 and TRBJ2-1, is NAGVMQNPRHLVRRRGQEARLRCSPMKGHSHVYWYRQLPEEGLKFMVYLQKENIIDESGMPKERFSAEFPKEGPSILRIQQVVRGDSAAYFCASSQGQGNEQFFGPGTRLTVL.

This clonotype was seen ten or more times. The CDR3 spells CASSLTQTRFNLGELFF. CDR3 sequence (DNA): TGTGCCAGCAGCTTAACGCAGACTAGGTTTAATCTCGGGGAGCTGTTTTTT. This chain links TRBV7-3 with TRBJ2-2, with TRBD2 as a possible D gene (6 bases). The CDR3 consists of 17 residues. The germline gives CDR1 SGHTA, CDR2 FQGTGA. Deletions cut 0 bases from V and 7 bases from J, with 18 bases between.

The CDR3 protein is CASSPPGQGKNEQFF. For the CDR3, the DNA is TGTGCCAGCAGCCCACCGGGACAGGGAAAGAATGAGCAGTTCTTC. The gene calls are TRBV3-1 and TRBJ2-1, with 9 bases lining up with TRBD1. V dropped 4 bases and J dropped 7; count of bases not matched to a gene: 8. The CDR3 sequence is 15 residues long. Looked up from germline, CDR1 is LGHDT and CDR2 is YNNKEL (reference sequence).